This entry describes one T cell receptor (beta chain). Antigen: not known. This record belongs to a study of T cell responses to AZD1222 COVID-19 vaccine. Study-wide context: Pooling of second doses given at about 4 or about 12 weeks was done.

Sequencing used immunoSEQ multiplex PCR; TCRdb keeps in-frame clones, though not all of them. There are 85,000 to 130,000 clones in the sample; 93% occur only once, and approximately 5% lies in the top ten. Points from the study as a whole: At baseline, just five to seven AZD1222 recipients tested seropositive.

This receptor was identified in an adult in good health. The sample in question was peripheral blood, obtained on day 0 of AZD1222 vaccination.

Written as DNA, the CDR3 is TGTGCCACCAGACAGGGAGAAAATCAGCCCCAGCATTTT. Residues: CATRQGENQPQHF. The V and J genes are TRBV24-1 and TRBJ1-5, with D maybe TRBD1 (6 bases). CDR3 length: 13 amino acids. The germline V gene has CDR1 KGHDR and CDR2 SFDVKD. Trimming cost V 7 bases and J 4 bases, with 10 bases left between them.